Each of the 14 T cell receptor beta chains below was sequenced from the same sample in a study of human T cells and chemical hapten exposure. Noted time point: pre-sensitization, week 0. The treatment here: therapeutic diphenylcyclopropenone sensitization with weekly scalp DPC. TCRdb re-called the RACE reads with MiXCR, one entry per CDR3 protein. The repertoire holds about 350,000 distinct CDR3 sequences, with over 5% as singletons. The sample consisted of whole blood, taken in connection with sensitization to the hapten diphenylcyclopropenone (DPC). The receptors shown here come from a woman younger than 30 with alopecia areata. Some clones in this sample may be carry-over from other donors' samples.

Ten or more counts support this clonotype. The CDR3 nucleotides are TGTGCCAGCAGCTCCGGGACTAGCAATGAGCAGTTCTTC. Its translation is CASSSGTSNEQFF. The gene calls are TRBV6-4 and TRBJ2-1; the match to TRBD2 covers 8 bases. The CDR3 runs 13 residues. CDR1 and CDR2 from the germline V gene are MRHNA and SNTAGT. Losses at the gene ends were 6 bases for V and 6 bases for J; bases not matched to a gene: 4.

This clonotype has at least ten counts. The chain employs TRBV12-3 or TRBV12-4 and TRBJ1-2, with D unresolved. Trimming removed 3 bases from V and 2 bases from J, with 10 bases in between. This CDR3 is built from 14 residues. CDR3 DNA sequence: TGTGCCAGCAGTTTCGGCAGGAGAAACTATGGCTACACCTTC. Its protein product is CASSFGRRNYGYTF.

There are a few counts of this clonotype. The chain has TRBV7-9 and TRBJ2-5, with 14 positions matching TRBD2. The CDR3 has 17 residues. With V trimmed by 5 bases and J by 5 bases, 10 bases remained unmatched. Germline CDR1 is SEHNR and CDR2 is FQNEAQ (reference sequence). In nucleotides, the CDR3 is TGTGCCAGCAGCCTAAGGACTAGCGGGGGGCCGAGGGAGACCCAGTACTTC. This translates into CASSLRTSGGPRETQYF.

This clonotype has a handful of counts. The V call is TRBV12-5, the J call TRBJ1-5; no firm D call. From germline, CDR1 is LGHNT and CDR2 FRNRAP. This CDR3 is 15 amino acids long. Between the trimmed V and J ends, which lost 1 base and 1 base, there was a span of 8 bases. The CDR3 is CASGLGELSNQPQHF. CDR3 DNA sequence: TGTGCTAGTGGTTTGGGGGAGTTAAGCAATCAGCCCCAGCATTTT.

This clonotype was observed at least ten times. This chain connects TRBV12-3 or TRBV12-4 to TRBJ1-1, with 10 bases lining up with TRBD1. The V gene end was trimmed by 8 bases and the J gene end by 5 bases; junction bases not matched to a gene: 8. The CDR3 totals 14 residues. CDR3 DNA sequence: TGTGCCAGCGTCCCGGTGGGACAGGGGACTGAAGCTTTCTTT. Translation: CASVPVGQGTEAFF.

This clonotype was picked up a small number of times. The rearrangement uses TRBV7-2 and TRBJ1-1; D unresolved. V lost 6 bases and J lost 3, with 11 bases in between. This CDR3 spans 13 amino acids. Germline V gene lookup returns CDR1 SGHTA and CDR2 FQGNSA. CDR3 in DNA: TGTGCCAGCAGGATTACGTGGGACACTGAAGCTTTCTTT. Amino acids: CASRITWDTEAFF.

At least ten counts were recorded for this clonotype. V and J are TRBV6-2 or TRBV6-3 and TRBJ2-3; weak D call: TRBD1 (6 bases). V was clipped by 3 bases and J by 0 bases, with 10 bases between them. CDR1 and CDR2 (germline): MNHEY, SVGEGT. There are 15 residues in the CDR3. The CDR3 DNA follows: TGTGCCAGCAGTTATGGGGGCTCTAGCACAGATACGCAGTATTTT. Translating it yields CASSYGGSSTDTQYF.

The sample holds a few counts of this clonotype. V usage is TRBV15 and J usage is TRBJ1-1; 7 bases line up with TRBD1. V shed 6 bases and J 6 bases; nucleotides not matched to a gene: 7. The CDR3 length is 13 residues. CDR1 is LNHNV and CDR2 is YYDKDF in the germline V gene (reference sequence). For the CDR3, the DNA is TGTGCCACCAGTAGGACAGGAGGGGCTGAAGCTTTCTTT. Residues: CATSRTGGAEAFF.

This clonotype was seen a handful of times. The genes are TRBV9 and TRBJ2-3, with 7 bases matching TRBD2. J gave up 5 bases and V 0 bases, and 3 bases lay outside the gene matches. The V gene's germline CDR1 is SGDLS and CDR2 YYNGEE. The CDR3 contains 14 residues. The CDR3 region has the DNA TGTGCCAGCAGCGTAGCTACTAGCGAAGATACGCAGTATTTT. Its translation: CASSVATSEDTQYF.

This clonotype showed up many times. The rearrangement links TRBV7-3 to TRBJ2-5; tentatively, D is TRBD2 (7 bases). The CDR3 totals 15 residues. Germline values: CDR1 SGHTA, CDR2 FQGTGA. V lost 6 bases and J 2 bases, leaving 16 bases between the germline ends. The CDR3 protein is CASSPNGGTQETQYF. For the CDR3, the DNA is TGTGCCAGCAGTCCGAACGGGGGGACACAAGAGACCCAGTACTTC.

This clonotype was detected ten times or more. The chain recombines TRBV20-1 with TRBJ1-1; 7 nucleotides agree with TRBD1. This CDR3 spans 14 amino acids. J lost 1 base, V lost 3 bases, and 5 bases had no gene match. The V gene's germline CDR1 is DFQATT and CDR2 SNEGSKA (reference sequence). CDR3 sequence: CSARPGQQNTEAFF. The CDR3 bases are TGCAGTGCTAGGCCGGGACAGCAGAACACTGAAGCTTTCTTT.

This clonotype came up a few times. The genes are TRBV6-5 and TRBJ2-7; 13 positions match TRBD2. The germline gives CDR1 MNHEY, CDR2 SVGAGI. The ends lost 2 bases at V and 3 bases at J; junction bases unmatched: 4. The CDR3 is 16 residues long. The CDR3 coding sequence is TGTGCCAGCAGTTACGGACTAGCGGGGGACCACTACGAGCAGTACTTC. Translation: CASSYGLAGDHYEQYF.

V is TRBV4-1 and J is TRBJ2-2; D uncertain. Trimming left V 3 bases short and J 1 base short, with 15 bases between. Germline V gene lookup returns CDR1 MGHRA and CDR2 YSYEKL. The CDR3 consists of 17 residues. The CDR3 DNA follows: TGCGCCAGCAGCCAGGGTCTGGCAAGACAGAACACCGGGGAGCTGTTTTTT. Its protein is CASSQGLARQNTGELFF.

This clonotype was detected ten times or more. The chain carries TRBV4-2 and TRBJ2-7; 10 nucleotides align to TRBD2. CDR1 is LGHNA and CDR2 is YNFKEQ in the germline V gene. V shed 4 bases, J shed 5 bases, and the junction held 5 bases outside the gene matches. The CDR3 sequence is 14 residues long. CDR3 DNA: TGTGCCAGCAGCCCAGCGGGGGGGCCGGACGAGCAGTACTTC. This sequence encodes CASSPAGGPDEQYF.